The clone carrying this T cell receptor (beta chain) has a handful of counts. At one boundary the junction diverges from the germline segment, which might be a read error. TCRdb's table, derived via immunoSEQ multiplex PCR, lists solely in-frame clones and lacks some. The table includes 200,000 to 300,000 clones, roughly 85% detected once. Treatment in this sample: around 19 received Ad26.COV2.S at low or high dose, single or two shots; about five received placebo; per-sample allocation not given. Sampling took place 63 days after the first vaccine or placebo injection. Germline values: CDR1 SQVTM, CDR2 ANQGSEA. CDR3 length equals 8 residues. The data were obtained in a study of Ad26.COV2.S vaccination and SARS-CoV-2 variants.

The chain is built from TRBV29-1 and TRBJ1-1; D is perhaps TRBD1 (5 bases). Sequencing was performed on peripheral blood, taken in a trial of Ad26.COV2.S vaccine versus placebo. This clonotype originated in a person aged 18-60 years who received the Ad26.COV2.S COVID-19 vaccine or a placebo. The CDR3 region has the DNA TGCAGCGTTGAGGGGCGCCTCTTT. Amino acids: CSVEGRLF.